This TCR beta chain originates from a study of blood T cell repertoires in COVID-19 (dated by TCRdb to the early 2020s). For the wider study: Samples from collaborators originated in the United States, Italy and Spain and spanned both the acute and convalescent phases of COVID-19. The prospective study material was composed of cDNA or gDNA derived from T cells, B-cell-depleted T cells, or PBMCs. The dataset comprised deeply sampled blood TCRbeta repertoires from subjects exposed to, actively infected with, or recovered from COVID-19. The repertoires were released in a freely available public database meant as a resource for research on the immune response to SARS-CoV-2. The samples were drawn from the first 160 participants of the ongoing ImmuneRACE study and from 1,200 or so subjects provided by 6 global collaborators. Sample metadata almost always included a de-identified subject ID, COVID-19 status, age in years and sex. Where available, HLA class I and class II types were taken from metadata supplied by the sample provider and were not determined by assay-based typing.

The collaborating institutions used their own protocols to collect whole blood in K2EDTA tubes. Collaborator samples were shipped for TCRbeta analysis as frozen whole blood, isolated PBMCs, or DNA extracted from either sample type. TCRbeta CDR3 regions were amplified from genomic DNA using the immunoSEQ Assay, a bias-controlled multiplex PCR. Per the original workflow: Nucleated cell counts per sample were estimated from amplification of reference gene primers within the assay. To quantify the absolute abundance of each unique TCRbeta CDR3 rearrangement, sequence reads were collapsed and filtered. For each sample, productive Simpson clonality was calculated as the square root of Simpson's diversity index across productive rearrangements. Imported from immuneACCESS, the table was reduced by TCRdb to in-frame sequences with V and J called. These copies leave out some clones; in studies compared against another copy, an unresolved V gene accounts for under half, and the cause of the remainder is not known. D and trimming come from the DNA, and the V and J calls and clone size come from that table. This sample lists approximately 250,000 clones; around 83% were detected once. Together, the top ten hold approximately 7% of the sample.

Concerning this clone: Its antigen is not yet known. Base qualities are not at hand, and no much larger clone is one base apart.

Overall results and qualifications from the work: The quantity of clinical and demographic metadata differed by source and by participant and was supplied without curation.

From the germline V gene, CDR1 is SGDLS and CDR2 is YYNGEE. Including the terminal cysteine and phenylalanine, the CDR3 comprises 17 residues. The retained sequence is limited to the CDR3, 51 bases, with the frame set at the first base. V ends up 0 bases short and J 4 bases short, with an unmatched junction base count of 12. The chain is encoded by TRBV9 joined to TRBJ2-7; TRBD2 aligns with 8 central bases. This receptor was identified in a woman in her 50s with acute or convalescent COVID-19. Sequenced input: peripheral blood. The sequenced DNA is TGTGCCAGCAGCGTAGCCCCCTCGGGAGGGGGGAAGTACGAGCAGTACTTC. Its protein is CASSVAPSGGGKYEQYF. Here the CDR3 is joined to the reference TRBV9 and TRBJ2-7 genes, and the full variable domain is: DSGVTQTPKHLITATGQRVTLRCSPRSGDLSVYWYQQSLDQGLQFLIQYYNGEERAKGNILERFSAQQFPDLHSELNLSSLELGDSALYFCASSVAPSGGGKYEQYFGPGTRLTVT.